The clone carrying this T cell receptor beta chain was counted between two and nine times. Germline values: CDR1 MDHEN, CDR2 SYDVKM. Trimming stripped 3 bases from V and 3 bases from J, with 12 bases between. The CDR3 contains 15 residues. Repertoires were generated with immunoSEQ multiplex PCR, while TCRdb's copy carries only in-frame clones and drops some. The sample includes about 210,000 clones, 83% seen only once; the top ten take under 3%. This sample stems from a study of blood T cell repertoires in COVID-19. As for the study in general: Samples representing acute and convalescent COVID-19 were sourced from the United States, Italy and Spain. In each case, the material was cDNA or gDNA derived from T cells, B-cell-depleted T cells, or PBMCs.

This TCR was recovered from a man aged 45 to 65 with active or convalescent COVID-19. Sequencing was done on a sample of peripheral blood. The J gene is TRBJ1-3, the V gene TRBV28, with D possibly TRBD1 on 5 matching bases. The CDR3 is CASSFGALGGNTIYF. DNA of the CDR3: TGTGCCAGCAGTTTTGGGGCGCTGGGTGGAAACACCATATATTTT. The complete variable domain, with remaining parts taken from reference TRBV28 and TRBJ1-3, reads DVKVTQSSRYLVKRTGEKVFLECVQDMDHENMFWYRQDPGLGLRLIYFSYDVKMKEKGDIPEGYSVSREKKERFSLILESASTNQTSMYLCASSFGALGGNTIYFGEGSWLTVV.